The source of this T cell receptor beta chain is a study of OX40 agonist ivuxolimab in advanced cancers. The CDR3 has 15 residues. Trimming cost V 1 base and J 4 bases, with 13 bases left between them. Germline V gene data show CDR1 as MGHRA and CDR2 as YSYEKL. This clone was found once. TCRdb's copy holds only in-frame clones and misses some; the assay was immunoSEQ multiplex PCR. The sample lists 45,000 to 60,000 clones, over 85% occurring once. The specimen was CD4+ or CD8+ T cells sorted from blood, collected in a trial of the OX40 agonist ivuxolimab. The sequence was collected from an adult with an advanced solid tumor such as melanoma, head and neck, liver or kidney cancer. The chain employs TRBV4-1 and TRBJ1-1; weak D call: TRBD1 (5 bases). In nucleotides, the CDR3 is TGCGCCAGCAGCCAAGGGGGGACGGAGGGCACTGAAGCTTTCTTT. Its protein product is CASSQGGTEGTEAFF.